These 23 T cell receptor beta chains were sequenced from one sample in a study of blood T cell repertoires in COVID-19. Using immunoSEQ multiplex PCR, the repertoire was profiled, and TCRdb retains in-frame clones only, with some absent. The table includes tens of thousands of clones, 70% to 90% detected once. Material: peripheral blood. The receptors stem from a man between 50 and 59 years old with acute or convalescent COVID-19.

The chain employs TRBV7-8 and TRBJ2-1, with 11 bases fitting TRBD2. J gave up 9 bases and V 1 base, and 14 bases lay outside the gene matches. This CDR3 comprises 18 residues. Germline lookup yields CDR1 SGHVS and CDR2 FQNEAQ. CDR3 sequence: CASSLGLLAGGPGGEQFF. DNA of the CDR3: TGTGCCAGCAGCTTAGGGTTGCTAGCGGGGGGCCCAGGAGGTGAGCAGTTCTTC.

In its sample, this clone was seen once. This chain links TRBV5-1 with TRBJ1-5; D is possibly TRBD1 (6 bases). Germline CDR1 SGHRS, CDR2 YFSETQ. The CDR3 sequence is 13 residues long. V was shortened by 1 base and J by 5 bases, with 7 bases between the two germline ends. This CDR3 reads CASSLSGDQPQHF. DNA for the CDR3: TGCGCCAGCAGCTTGTCAGGGGATCAGCCCCAGCATTTT.

CDR3 sequence reads: CASSVSRHQPQHF. The CDR3 DNA reads as TGTGCCAGCAGCGTATCGAGGCATCAGCCCCAGCATTTT. V is TRBV7-2 and J is TRBJ1-5, with D unclear. Trimming shortened V by 5 bases and J by 5 bases, and 10 bases separated the two germline ends. In germline, CDR1 is SGHTA, CDR2 FQGNSA. The CDR3 totals 13 residues.

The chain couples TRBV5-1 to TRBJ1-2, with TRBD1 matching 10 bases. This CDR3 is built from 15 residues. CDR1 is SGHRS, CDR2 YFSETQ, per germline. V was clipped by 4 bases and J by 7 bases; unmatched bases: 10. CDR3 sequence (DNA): TGCGCCAGCAGCCTAACGAGACAGGGGGCTTTTGGCTACACCTTC. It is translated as CASSLTRQGAFGYTF. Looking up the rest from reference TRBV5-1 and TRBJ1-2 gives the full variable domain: KAGVTQTPRYLIKTRGQQVTLSCSPISGHRSVSWYQQTPGQGLQFLFEYFSETQRNKGNFPGRFSGRQFSNSRSEMNVSTLELGDSALYLCASSLTRQGAFGYTFGSGTRLTVV.

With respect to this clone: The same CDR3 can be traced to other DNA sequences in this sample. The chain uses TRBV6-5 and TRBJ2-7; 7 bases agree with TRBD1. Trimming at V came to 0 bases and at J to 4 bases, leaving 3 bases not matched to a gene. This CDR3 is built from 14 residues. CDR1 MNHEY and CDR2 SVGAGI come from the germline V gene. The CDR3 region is CASSYSTGAYEQYF. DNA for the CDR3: TGTGCCAGCAGTTACTCTACAGGGGCGTACGAGCAGTACTTC.

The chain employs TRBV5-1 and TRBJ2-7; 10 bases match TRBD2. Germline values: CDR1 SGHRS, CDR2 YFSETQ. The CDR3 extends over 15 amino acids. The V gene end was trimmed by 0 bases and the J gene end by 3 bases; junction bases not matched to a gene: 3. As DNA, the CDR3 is TGCGCCAGCAGCTTGGAGGTAGCGGGGGGCTACGAGCAGTACTTC. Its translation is CASSLEVAGGYEQYF.

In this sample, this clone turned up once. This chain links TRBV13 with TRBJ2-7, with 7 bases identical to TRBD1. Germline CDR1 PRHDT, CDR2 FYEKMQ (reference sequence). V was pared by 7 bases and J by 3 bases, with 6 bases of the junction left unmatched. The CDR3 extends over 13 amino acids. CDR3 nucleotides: TGTGCCAGCAACACAAGGGGGCTCTACGAGCAGTACTTC. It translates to CASNTRGLYEQYF.

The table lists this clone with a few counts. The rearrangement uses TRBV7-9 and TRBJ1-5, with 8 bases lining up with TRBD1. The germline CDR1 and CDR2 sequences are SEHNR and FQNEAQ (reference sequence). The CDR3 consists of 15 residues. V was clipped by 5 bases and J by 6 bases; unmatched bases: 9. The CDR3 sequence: CASSQEPGGGQPQHF. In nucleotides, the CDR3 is TGTGCCAGCAGCCAAGAACCAGGGGGCGGTCAGCCCCAGCATTTT.

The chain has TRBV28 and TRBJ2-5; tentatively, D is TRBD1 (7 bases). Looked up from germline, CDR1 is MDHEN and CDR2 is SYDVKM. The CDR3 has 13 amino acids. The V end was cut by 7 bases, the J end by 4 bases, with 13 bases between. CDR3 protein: CASKGQGGETQYF. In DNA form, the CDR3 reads TGTGCCAGCAAGGGGCAGGGGGGAGAGACCCAGTACTTC.

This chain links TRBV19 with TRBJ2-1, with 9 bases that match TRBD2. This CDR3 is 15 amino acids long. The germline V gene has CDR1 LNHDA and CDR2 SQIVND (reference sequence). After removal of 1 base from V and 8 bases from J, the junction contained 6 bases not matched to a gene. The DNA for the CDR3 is TGTGCCAGTAGTATAGTCTTAGCGGGGGCTTATGAGCAGTTCTTC. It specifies CASSIVLAGAYEQFF.

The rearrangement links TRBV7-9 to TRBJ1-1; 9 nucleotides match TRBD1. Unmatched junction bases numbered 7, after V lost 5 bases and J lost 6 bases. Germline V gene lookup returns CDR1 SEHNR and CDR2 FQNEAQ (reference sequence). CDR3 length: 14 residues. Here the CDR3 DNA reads TGTGCCAGCAGCCTGGGACAGGGTTTGGCTGAAGCTTTCTTT. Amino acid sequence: CASSLGQGLAEAFF.

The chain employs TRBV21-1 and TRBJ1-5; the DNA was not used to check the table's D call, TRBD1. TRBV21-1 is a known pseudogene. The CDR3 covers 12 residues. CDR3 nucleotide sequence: TGTGCCAGCAGTCCAGGGAATCAGCCCCAGCATTTT. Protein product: CASSPGNQPQHF.

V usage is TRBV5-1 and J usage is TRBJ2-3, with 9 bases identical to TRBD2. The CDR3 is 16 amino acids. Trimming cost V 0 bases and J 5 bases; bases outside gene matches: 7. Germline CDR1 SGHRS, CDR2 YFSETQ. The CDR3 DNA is TGCGCCAGCAGCTTGGGAGGCGGGGGGGCGCAAGATACGCAGTATTTT. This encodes CASSLGGGGAQDTQYF. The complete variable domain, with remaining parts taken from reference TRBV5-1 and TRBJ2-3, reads KAGVTQTPRYLIKTRGQQVTLSCSPISGHRSVSWYQQTPGQGLQFLFEYFSETQRNKGNFPGRFSGRQFSNSRSEMNVSTLELGDSALYLCASSLGGGGAQDTQYFGPGTRLTVL.

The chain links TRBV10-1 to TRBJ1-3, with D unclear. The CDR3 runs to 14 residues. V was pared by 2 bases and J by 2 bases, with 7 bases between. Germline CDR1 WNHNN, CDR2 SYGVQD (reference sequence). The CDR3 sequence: CASSENAAGNTIYF. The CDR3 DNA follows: TGCGCCAGCAGTGAGAACGCAGCTGGAAACACCATATATTTT.

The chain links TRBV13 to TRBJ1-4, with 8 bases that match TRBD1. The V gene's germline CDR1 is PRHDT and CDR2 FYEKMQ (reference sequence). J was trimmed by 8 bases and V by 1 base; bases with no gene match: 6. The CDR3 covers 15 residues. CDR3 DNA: TGTGCCAGCAGCTTAGCAGGGGGCTTGGAGGAAAAACTGTTTTTT. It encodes CASSLAGGLEEKLFF.

The CDR3 coding sequence is TGTGCCAGCAGCATTAATTTGCAGTCACCCCTCCACTTT. Its translation: CASSINLQSPLHF. The J gene is TRBJ1-6, the V gene TRBV27; D gene unclear. The V end lost 6 bases, the J end lost 10 bases, and 13 bases lay between the germline ends. The length of the CDR3 is 13 residues. Germline CDR1 is MNHEY and CDR2 is SMNVEV (reference sequence).

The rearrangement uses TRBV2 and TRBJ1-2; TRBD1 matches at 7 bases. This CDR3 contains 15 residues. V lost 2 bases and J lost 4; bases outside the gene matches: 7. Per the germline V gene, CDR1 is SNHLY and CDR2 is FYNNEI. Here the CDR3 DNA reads TGTGCCAGCAGTGAAAGGAGGGACAGCATCTATGGCTACACCTTC. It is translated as CASSERRDSIYGYTF.

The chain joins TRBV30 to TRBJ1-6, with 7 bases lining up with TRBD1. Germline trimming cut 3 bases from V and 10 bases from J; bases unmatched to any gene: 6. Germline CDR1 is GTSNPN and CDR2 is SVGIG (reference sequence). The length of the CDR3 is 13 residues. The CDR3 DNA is TGTGCCTGGAGCCTACAGGGGAGCTCACCCCTCCACTTT. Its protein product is CAWSLQGSSPLHF. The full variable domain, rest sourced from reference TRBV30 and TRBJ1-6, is SQTIHQWPATLVQPVGSPLSLECTVEGTSNPNLYWYRQAAGRGLQLLFYSVGIGQISSEVPQNLSASRPQDRQFILSSKKLLLSDSGFYLCAWSLQGSSPLHFGNGTRLTVT.

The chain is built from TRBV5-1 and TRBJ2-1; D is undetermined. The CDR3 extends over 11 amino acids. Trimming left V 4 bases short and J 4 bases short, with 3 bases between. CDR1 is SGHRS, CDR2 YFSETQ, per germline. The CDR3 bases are TGCGCCAGCAGCCGGTACAATGAGCAGTTCTTC. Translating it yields CASSRYNEQFF.

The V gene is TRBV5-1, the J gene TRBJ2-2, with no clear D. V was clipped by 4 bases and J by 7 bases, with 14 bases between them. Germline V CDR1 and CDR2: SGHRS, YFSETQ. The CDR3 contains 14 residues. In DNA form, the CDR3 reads TGCGCCAGCAGCCCACGCCAGGTTATCGGGGAGCTGTTTTTT. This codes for CASSPRQVIGELFF.

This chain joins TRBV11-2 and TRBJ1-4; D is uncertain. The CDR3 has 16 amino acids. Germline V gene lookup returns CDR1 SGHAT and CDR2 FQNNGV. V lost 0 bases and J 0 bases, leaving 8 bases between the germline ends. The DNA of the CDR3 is TGTGCCAGCAGCTTAGACGGAGTTGCAACTAATGAAAAACTGTTTTTT. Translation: CASSLDGVATNEKLFF.

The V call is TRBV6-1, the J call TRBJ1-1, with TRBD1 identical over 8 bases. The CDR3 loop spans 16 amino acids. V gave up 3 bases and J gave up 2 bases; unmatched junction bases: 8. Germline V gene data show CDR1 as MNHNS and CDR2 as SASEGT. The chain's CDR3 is CASSERGQGFNTEAFF. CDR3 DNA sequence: TGTGCCAGCAGTGAGCGTGGACAGGGATTTAACACTGAAGCTTTCTTT.

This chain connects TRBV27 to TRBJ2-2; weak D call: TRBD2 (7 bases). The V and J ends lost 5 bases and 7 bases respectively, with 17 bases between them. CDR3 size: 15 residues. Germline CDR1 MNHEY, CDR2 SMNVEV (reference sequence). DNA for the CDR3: TGTGCCAGCAGTGATCGGGGGGCGCTTTACGGGGAGCTGTTTTTT. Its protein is CASSDRGALYGELFF.